This entry describes one T cell receptor beta chain. These data originate in a study of blood T cell repertoires in COVID-19. About the research overall: Sample material is recorded as cDNA or gDNA derived from T cells, B-cell-depleted T cells, or PBMCs.

Germline V lookup: CDR1 SGHRS, CDR2 YFSETQ. Trimming took 4 bases from V and 6 from J; bases not matched to a gene: 6. The CDR3 runs to 14 residues. The data were produced by immunoSEQ multiplex PCR, yet TCRdb's version contains in-frame clones alone and is incomplete. The sample has roughly 110,000 clones, around 89% seen once. The sample consisted of peripheral blood. The chain uses TRBV5-1 and TRBJ2-7; TRBD1 agrees at 11 bases. The sequence was obtained from a human donor with acute or convalescent COVID-19. The donor label of this sample is uncertain. In DNA, the CDR3 is TGCGCCAGCAGCCCCGGGACAGGGGGTGGCGAGCAGTACTTC. Its translation: CASSPGTGGGEQYF. Together with reference TRBV5-1 and TRBJ2-7, the CDR3 gives the full variable domain: KAGVTQTPRYLIKTRGQQVTLSCSPISGHRSVSWYQQTPGQGLQFLFEYFSETQRNKGNFPGRFSGRQFSNSRSEMNVSTLELGDSALYLCASSPGTGGGEQYFGPGTRLTVT.